These 28 T cell receptor beta chains came from one sample sequenced in a study of Graves' ophthalmopathy and Graves' hyperthyroidism. The study amplified TCR beta CDR3 regions using RNA transcripts. HTBI primers were used in a first-round RT-PCR, which preceded a second-round multiplex PCR. One entry per CDR3 protein results from TCRdb running MiXCR on the multiplex PCR reads. Of 360,000 or so distinct CDR3 sequences listed, 15% to 20% are singletons. Sequencing was performed on peripheral blood. The receptors derive from a woman younger than 35 with Graves' ophthalmopathy.

Many counts were recorded for this clonotype. The chain combines TRBV6-1 with TRBJ1-1; D is unclear. The CDR3 contains 13 residues. Trimming stripped 6 bases from V and 0 bases from J, with 8 bases between. Germline-derived CDR1 and CDR2 are MNHNS and SASEGT. CDR3 in amino acids: CASSHNLNTEAFF. The CDR3 region has the DNA TGTGCCAGCAGCCACAACTTGAACACTGAAGCTTTCTTT.

This clonotype was recorded at least ten times. CDR3 coding DNA: TGTGCCAGCAGTTACGACAAGGTGAGCTCCTACGAGCAGTACTTC. It specifies CASSYDKVSSYEQYF. The genes are TRBV6-2 or TRBV6-3 and TRBJ2-7; D uncertain. Germline V gives CDR1 MNHEY, CDR2 SVGEGT. This CDR3 has 15 amino acids. Deletions cut 2 bases from V and 0 bases from J, with 11 bases between.

This clonotype was counted at least ten times. The V gene is TRBV6-1, the J gene TRBJ2-7; 11 bases map to TRBD1. The CDR3 spans 15 residues. Trimming at V came to 6 bases and at J to 6 bases, leaving 10 bases not matched to a gene. Germline values: CDR1 MNHNS, CDR2 SASEGT. CDR3: CASRPPGQGAVEQYF. The CDR3 DNA sequence: TGTGCCAGCAGACCTCCTGGACAGGGGGCGGTCGAGCAGTACTTC.

V usage is TRBV9 and J usage is TRBJ1-1, with D perhaps TRBD1 (6 bases). The CDR3 runs to 14 residues. Germline CDR1 SGDLS, CDR2 YYNGEE. V was clipped by 0 bases and J by 0 bases, with 6 bases between them. CDR3 bases: TGTGCCAGCAGCGTAGGGGACATGAACACTGAAGCTTTCTTT. It codes for CASSVGDMNTEAFF.

This clonotype was recorded many times. The genes are TRBV20-1 and TRBJ1-6, with 9 bases lining up with TRBD1. Germline assignment: CDR1 DFQATT and CDR2 SNEGSKA (reference sequence). Trimming cost V 1 base and J 6 bases; bases outside gene matches: 7. The CDR3 totals 16 residues. CDR3 in amino acids: CSARVWDRAINSPLHF. The CDR3 DNA is TGCAGTGCTAGAGTATGGGACAGGGCAATTAATTCACCCCTCCACTTT.

The chain is built from TRBV6-1 and TRBJ1-2; D gene ambiguous. Germline CDR1 reads MNHNS; CDR2 reads SASEGT. The CDR3 contains 14 residues. The V end was cut by 0 bases, the J end by 7 bases, with 12 bases between. CDR3 in amino acids: CASSEASGFGGYTF. The CDR3 DNA sequence: TGTGCCAGCAGTGAAGCGTCAGGTTTTGGTGGCTACACCTTC.

This clonotype turned up a few times. The chain couples TRBV12-3 or TRBV12-4 to TRBJ1-1; D is unclear. The length of the CDR3 is 13 residues. V lost 5 bases, J lost 6 bases, and 13 bases lay in between. The CDR3 region is CASSRSLGSEAFF. The CDR3 DNA reads as TGTGCCAGCAGTCGTTCCCTCGGGTCTGAAGCTTTCTTT.

There are a few counts of this clonotype. The J gene is TRBJ2-5, the V gene TRBV5-1; 13 bases line up with TRBD2. There are 16 residues in the CDR3. The germline gives CDR1 SGHRS, CDR2 YFSETQ. Germline trimming cut 4 bases from V and 5 bases from J; bases unmatched to any gene: 8. CDR3: CASSPLLAGGPETQYF. DNA for the CDR3: TGCGCCAGCAGCCCTCTACTAGCGGGGGGGCCGGAGACCCAGTACTTC.

This clonotype was counted ten times or more. V gene TRBV20-1 combines with J gene TRBJ2-2; 7 nucleotides match TRBD1. The CDR3 is 13 amino acids. Germline V gene lookup returns CDR1 DFQATT and CDR2 SNEGSKA (reference sequence). After removal of 4 bases from V and 4 bases from J, the junction contained 3 bases not matched to a gene. The CDR3 loop is CSAKQGITGELFF. The CDR3 DNA reads as TGCAGTGCTAAACAGGGGATCACCGGGGAGCTGTTTTTT.

This clonotype was recorded many times. The chain couples TRBV12-3 or TRBV12-4 to TRBJ2-5, with D maybe TRBD2 (6 bases). CDR3 length: 13 residues. V lost 8 bases and J lost 2, with 12 bases in between. CDR3 region: CASRQRVQETQYF. The CDR3 DNA reads TGTGCCAGCCGCCAGCGGGTACAAGAGACCCAGTACTTC.

This chain uses TRBV6-1 with TRBJ2-7; 11 nucleotides match TRBD2. Trimming cost V 5 bases and J 5 bases; bases outside gene matches: 11. This CDR3 is built from 16 residues. The germline V gene encodes CDR1 MNHNS and CDR2 SASEGT. CDR3 sequence reads: CASSRTTSGRGDEQYF. The CDR3 DNA reads as TGTGCCAGCAGTCGTACTACTAGCGGGAGAGGCGACGAGCAGTACTTC.

This clonotype was seen at least ten times. J is TRBJ1-1 and V is TRBV29-1; D unclear. Germline V gene lookup returns CDR1 SQVTM and CDR2 ANQGSEA. CDR3 length: 13 residues. V lost 6 bases and J lost 1, with 12 bases in between. For the CDR3, the DNA is TGCAGCGTAGGGTTTGCGGAGAACACTGAAGCTTTCTTT. It encodes CSVGFAENTEAFF.

This clonotype was recorded many times. This chain's CDR3 is CASSSRTGLQPQHF. The CDR3 DNA sequence: TGTGCCAGCAGTTCCCGGACAGGGCTTCAGCCCCAGCATTTT. This chain connects TRBV6-2 or TRBV6-3 to TRBJ1-5, with TRBD1 matching over 8 bases. Germline CDR1 and CDR2: MNHEY and SVGEGT. The CDR3 spans 14 residues. V lost 4 bases to trimming and J lost 6 bases; unmatched junction nucleotides: 5.

The sample holds many counts of this clonotype. V gene TRBV27 combines with J gene TRBJ2-3, with a tentative D call TRBD2 (5 bases). Germline assignment: CDR1 MNHEY and CDR2 SMNVEV (reference sequence). This CDR3 contains 13 residues. Trimming pared 10 bases from V and 1 base from J, leaving 12 bases between. CDR3 bases: TGTGCCACCCGCGGACTTCGCACAGATACGCAGTATTTT. It is translated as CATRGLRTDTQYF.

In its sample, this clonotype was seen a few times. The chain employs TRBV4-2 and TRBJ2-7; TRBD1 agrees at 9 bases. The trim removed 1 base at V and 4 bases at J, leaving 5 bases unmatched. This CDR3 comprises 15 residues. The V gene's germline CDR1 is LGHNA and CDR2 YNFKEQ. The CDR3 DNA sequence: TGTGCCAGCAGCCAAGGGACAGGGGACGCTTACGAGCAGTACTTC. The encoded protein is CASSQGTGDAYEQYF.

This clonotype was picked up many times. The rearrangement uses TRBV3-1 and TRBJ1-1; no clear D gene. Trimming took 4 bases from V and 1 from J, leaving 10 bases between them. The CDR3 is made up of 14 amino acids. Looked up from germline, CDR1 is LGHDT and CDR2 is YNNKEL (reference sequence). Written as DNA, the CDR3 is TGTGCCAGCAGCCTCCGGGCCTCGAACACTGAAGCTTTCTTT. This translates into CASSLRASNTEAFF.

This clonotype is categorized as medium-sized (0.01 to 0.1%). The chain links TRBV6-2 or TRBV6-3 to TRBJ2-7; no definite D call. Germline V gene sequence: CDR1 MNHEY, CDR2 SVGEGT. The CDR3 covers 13 residues. Trimming left V 2 bases short and J 5 bases short, with 10 bases between. Written as DNA, the CDR3 is TGTGCCAGCAGTTACCCTGGACGGGACGAGCAGTACTTC. Translation gives CASSYPGRDEQYF.

To note about this clonotype: It may be a read error: a sequence one base away is much more abundant. The J gene is TRBJ2-5, the V gene TRBV18, with 11 positions matching TRBD1. Germline V gives CDR1 KGHSH, CDR2 LQKENI. The CDR3 is 15 amino acids. This chain's CDR3 is CASSPPGQGGETQHF. The CDR3 bases are TGTGCCAGCTCACCACCGGGACAGGGGGGAGAGACCCAGCACTTC.

This chain uses TRBV6-2 or TRBV6-3 with TRBJ2-5, with 9 nucleotides matching TRBD2. V was clipped by 5 bases and J by 2 bases; unmatched bases: 6. Per germline, CDR1 MNHEY and CDR2 SVGEGT. The length of the CDR3 is 15 residues. CDR3: CASSQLAGLQETQYF. CDR3 coding DNA: TGTGCCAGCAGTCAACTAGCGGGCCTTCAAGAGACCCAGTACTTC.

This clonotype has at least ten counts. This rearrangement joins TRBV7-9 to TRBJ2-7; D gene uncertain. This CDR3 comprises 13 residues. V lost 0 bases and J 5 bases, leaving 8 bases between the germline ends. CDR1 is SEHNR and CDR2 is FQNEAQ in the germline V gene (reference sequence). The CDR3, as DNA: TGTGCCAGCAGCTTAGCAGGGCGGCACGAGCAGTACTTC. Translated: CASSLAGRHEQYF.

This clonotype was seen ten or more times. V gene TRBV27 combines with J gene TRBJ2-6; no definite D call. V gave up 2 bases and J gave up 2 bases, with 7 bases separating them. Germline loops: CDR1 MNHEY, CDR2 SMNVEV (reference sequence). This CDR3 region has 15 residues. This CDR3 reads CASSLDVAGANVLTF. The CDR3 bases are TGTGCCAGCAGTTTAGACGTGGCTGGGGCCAACGTCCTGACTTTC.

At least ten counts were recorded for this clonotype. The chain is built from TRBV4-3 and TRBJ2-7; 8 nucleotides align to TRBD2. The junction had 5 bases not matched to a gene; V was cut back by 0 bases and J by 4 bases. CDR1 and CDR2 (germline): LGHNA, YSLEER. The CDR3 is 15 residues long. This CDR3 reads CASSQDTGGGYEQYF. CDR3 in DNA: TGCGCCAGCAGCCAAGACACCGGGGGGGGATACGAGCAGTACTTC.

In this sample, this clonotype turned up many times. This chain links TRBV5-1 with TRBJ2-2, with D perhaps matching TRBD1 or TRBD2 (5 bases each). Trimming took 3 bases from V and 7 from J, leaving 13 bases between them. This CDR3 contains 14 residues. Germline CDR1 is SGHRS and CDR2 is YFSETQ. The CDR3 DNA reads as TGCGCCAGCAGCTCGGGGCCAGGGAGCGGGGAGCTGTTTTTT. It translates to CASSSGPGSGELFF.

A few counts support this clonotype. The chain links TRBV6-5 to TRBJ2-2; 14 nucleotides line up with TRBD2. J was trimmed by 5 bases and V by 5 bases; bases with no gene match: 4. This CDR3 is 16 amino acids long. Germline CDR1 MNHEY, CDR2 SVGAGI. This CDR3 reads CASSNRLAGGTGELFF. The CDR3 region has the DNA TGTGCCAGCAGTAACCGACTAGCGGGAGGGACCGGGGAGCTGTTTTTT.

CDR3 region: CASRGPQNTYGYTF. The CDR3 nucleotides are TGTGCCAGCAGGGGACCGCAAAATACCTATGGCTACACCTTC. V and J are TRBV12-3 or TRBV12-4 and TRBJ1-2, with a tentative D call TRBD1 (5 bases). This CDR3 is 14 amino acids long. V was clipped by 6 bases and J by 4 bases, with 15 bases between them.

V gene TRBV6-1 combines with J gene TRBJ2-5; 9 bases line up with TRBD1. CDR1 is MNHNS and CDR2 is SASEGT in the germline V gene. With 5 bases clipped from V and 5 bases from J, the junction kept 3 bases outside the gene matches. The CDR3 runs 13 residues. CDR3 nucleotide sequence: TGTGCCAGCAGTACAGGGGGCTATGAGACCCAGTACTTC. It codes for CASSTGGYETQYF.

This clonotype has at least ten counts. The CDR3 DNA is TGTGCCAGCAGCTTCGGGGCCTACGAGCAGTACTTC. This sequence encodes CASSFGAYEQYF. This chain joins TRBV7-9 and TRBJ2-7, with a possible D match to TRBD2 (5 bases). With 3 bases removed from V and 2 bases from J, the gap between germline ends came to 5 bases. The germline V gene has CDR1 SEHNR and CDR2 FQNEAQ (reference sequence). CDR3 size: 12 residues.

This clonotype was detected only a few times. The chain links TRBV18 to TRBJ2-5, with D perhaps TRBD1 (5 bases). The CDR3 is 13 amino acids. Germline V CDR1 and CDR2: KGHSH, LQKENI. Between the trimmed V and J ends, which lost 4 bases and 3 bases, there was a span of 9 bases. The CDR3, as DNA: TGTGCCAGCTCACAACAGGCTGAAGAGACCCAGTACTTC. Translation: CASSQQAEETQYF.